This entry lists 32 T cell receptor beta chains sequenced from one sample in a study of T cells in Graves' hyperthyroidism and ophthalmopathy. The CDR3 regions of TCR beta were amplified from RNA transcripts. The HTBI set primed first-round TCR CDR3 RT-PCR. A single record per CDR3 protein comes from TCRdb applying MiXCR to the multiplex PCR reads. The sample contains about 840,000 distinct CDR3 sequences, 38% of which appear only once. Source material: blood. These receptors all come from a man aged 18 to 29 with Graves' hyperthyroidism.

This clonotype turned up a few times. The chain has TRBV7-9 and TRBJ2-7, with 9 bases fitting TRBD1. The CDR3 spans 15 residues. V lost 5 bases, J lost 3 bases, and 8 bases stayed unmatched. Germline V gives CDR1 SEHNR, CDR2 FQNEAQ (reference sequence). The CDR3 sequence is CASSHSGQGIYEQYF. The DNA of the CDR3 is TGTGCCAGCAGCCATTCGGGACAGGGAATCTACGAGCAGTACTTC.

On this clonotype itself: This sequence may be a read error, since a much larger clone differs from it by one base. This chain joins TRBV7-9 and TRBJ1-2; no clear D gene. CDR1 and CDR2 from the germline V gene are SEHNR and FQNEAQ (reference sequence). The CDR3 sequence is 13 residues long. V lost 4 bases and J 5 bases, leaving 11 bases between the germline ends. For the CDR3, the DNA is TGTGCCAGCAGCTCGGCGGCAGTATATGGCTACACCTTC. It encodes CASSSAAVYGYTF.

This chain links TRBV25-1 with TRBJ2-5; 8 nucleotides align to TRBD2. Trimming removed 8 bases from V and 4 bases from J; junction bases left unmatched: 12. The CDR3 contains 15 residues. CDR1 is MGHDK and CDR2 is SYGVNS in the germline V gene. The CDR3 region has the DNA TGTGCCAGCTCCAGTCTGCGGGGGGAGGGAGAGACCCAGTACTTC. The encoded protein is CASSSLRGEGETQYF.

This clonotype appeared a few times. The rearrangement joins TRBV7-9 to TRBJ1-2, with unresolved D. The germline CDR1 and CDR2 sequences are SEHNR and FQNEAQ (reference sequence). V was clipped by 3 bases and J by 1 base, with 12 bases between them. The CDR3 extends over 15 amino acids. The CDR3 nucleotides are TGTGCCAGCAGCTTCTCCCTGAAACTTAACTATGGCTACACCTTC. As protein: CASSFSLKLNYGYTF.

V gene TRBV2 combines with J gene TRBJ1-5, with a tentative D call TRBD1 (6 bases). The CDR3 consists of 14 residues. V was shortened by 5 bases and J by 5 bases, with 13 bases between the two germline ends. Germline V gene sequence: CDR1 SNHLY, CDR2 FYNNEI. The CDR3 spells CASSYQGPHQPQHF. DNA for the CDR3: TGTGCCAGCAGTTACCAGGGGCCCCATCAGCCCCAGCATTTT.

This chain connects TRBV7-2 to TRBJ1-3, with D hard to call. Germline V gene data show CDR1 as SGHTA and CDR2 as FQGNSA. The V end was cut by 5 bases, the J end by 3 bases, with 17 bases between. This CDR3 region has 16 residues. In DNA form, the CDR3 reads TGTGCCAGCAGCCCACGGGAAGCGGGATATGGAAACACCATATATTTT. Its protein product is CASSPREAGYGNTIYF.

The rearrangement joins TRBV7-8 to TRBJ2-7; TRBD1 might be the D (6 bases). The germline V and J ends were trimmed by 6 bases and 3 bases, with 15 bases remaining between them. The length of the CDR3 is 14 residues. Germline loops: CDR1 SGHVS, CDR2 FQNEAQ. As DNA, the CDR3 is TGTGCCAGCAGACAAACAGGGAGTTTCTACGAGCAGTACTTC. Protein: CASRQTGSFYEQYF.

This chain connects TRBV20-1 to TRBJ1-5; no definite D call. CDR3 length equals 16 residues. V lost 3 bases and J 0 bases, leaving 15 bases between the germline ends. From germline, CDR1 is DFQATT and CDR2 SNEGSKA (reference sequence). This CDR3 reads CSASFQDGNSNQPQHF. The CDR3 DNA follows: TGCAGTGCTAGCTTCCAGGACGGCAATAGCAATCAGCCCCAGCATTTT.

At least ten counts were recorded for this clonotype. The CDR3 loop is CASSLLQGAGGYTF. Here the CDR3 DNA reads TGTGCCAGCAGCTTGTTACAGGGGGCCGGTGGCTACACCTTC. The chain recombines TRBV5-4 with TRBJ1-2; 9 bases match TRBD1. This CDR3 comprises 14 residues. V gave up 1 base and J gave up 7 bases; unmatched junction bases: 5. Germline values: CDR1 SGHNT, CDR2 YYREEE (reference sequence).

Concerning this clonotype itself: A much larger clone differs by one base, so this may be a read error. J is TRBJ1-2 and V is TRBV7-8; TRBD1 is a possible D gene (6 bases). V was clipped by 1 base and J by 6 bases, with 12 bases between them. CDR1 SGHVS and CDR2 FQNEAQ come from the germline V gene. This CDR3 has 14 amino acids. The CDR3 sequence is CASSLDGGRDGYTF. Written as DNA, the CDR3 is TGTGCCAGCAGCTTAGACGGGGGGCGGGATGGCTACACCTTC.

The chain uses TRBV24-1 and TRBJ2-5, with 7 bases matching TRBD1. The DNA end is a closer match to TRBJ2-1, so the J assignment may be wrong. Germline V gene sequence: CDR1 KGHDR, CDR2 SFDVKD. The CDR3 runs to 14 residues. This CDR3 is CATSDPDRWTEQFF. The CDR3 DNA reads TGTGCCACCAGTGACCCGGACAGGTGGACTGAGCAGTTCTTC.

This clonotype has a count of ten or more. The chain combines TRBV2 with TRBJ2-5; D ambiguous. The CDR3 is made up of 14 amino acids. The germline V and J ends were trimmed by 1 base and 1 base, with 7 bases remaining between them. The germline gives CDR1 SNHLY, CDR2 FYNNEI. The chain's CDR3 is CASSEGQIQETQYF. Written as DNA, the CDR3 is TGTGCCAGCAGTGAAGGTCAGATCCAAGAGACCCAGTACTTC.

Ten or more counts support this clonotype. J is TRBJ2-5 and V is TRBV7-8, with no clear D. Trimming took 4 bases from V and 1 from J, leaving 13 bases between them. The CDR3 is made up of 15 amino acids. The germline CDR1 and CDR2 sequences are SGHVS and FQNEAQ. CDR3 nucleotides: TGTGCCAGCAGCTCCTTTTGGGGTTCCCAAGAGACCCAGTACTTC. Encoded protein: CASSSFWGSQETQYF.

The chain couples TRBV7-9 to TRBJ1-1; weak D call: TRBD1 (6 bases). This CDR3 region has 17 residues. Germline-derived CDR1 and CDR2 are SEHNR and FQNEAQ (reference sequence). Trimming pared 2 bases from V and 2 bases from J, leaving 18 bases between. CDR3 bases: TGTGCCAGCAGCTTACCGGTCGGGGGCTCTGGAAACACTGAAGCTTTCTTT. It yields the protein CASSLPVGGSGNTEAFF.

CDR3 in amino acids: CASSLIQRGDQETQYF. The CDR3 DNA follows: TGTGCCAGCAGCTTAATCCAAAGGGGCGACCAAGAGACCCAGTACTTC. This rearrangement joins TRBV7-6 to TRBJ2-5; tentative D call: TRBD1 (5 bases). Trimming removed 2 bases from V and 0 bases from J, with 13 bases in between. This CDR3 has 16 amino acids. Germline CDR1 and CDR2: SGHVS and FNYEAQ.

This clonotype was picked up a small number of times. V and J are TRBV19 and TRBJ2-7; TRBD1 matches at 7 bases. The length of the CDR3 is 15 residues. The trim removed 6 bases at V and 3 bases at J, leaving 11 bases unmatched. CDR1 is LNHDA, CDR2 SQIVND, per germline (reference sequence). The CDR3 DNA reads as TGTGCCAGTAGCACGAGGGGGCGACAGGTCTACGAGCAGTACTTC. This translates into CASSTRGRQVYEQYF.

Note on this clonotype: With a much larger clone just one base away, this may be a read error. V usage is TRBV2 and J usage is TRBJ1-1; a possible D gene is TRBD1 (6 bases). Germline CDR1 SNHLY, CDR2 FYNNEI. This CDR3 is 17 amino acids long. V was shortened by 8 bases and J by 3 bases, with 25 bases between the two germline ends. For the CDR3, the DNA is TGTGCCAGCCGAGAGCCAGGGGACCCAATGTTAGACACTGAAGCTTTCTTT. This codes for CASREPGDPMLDTEAFF.

This chain links TRBV27 with TRBJ2-2; D may be TRBD1 (6 bases). CDR1 MNHEY and CDR2 SMNVEV come from the germline V gene (reference sequence). The CDR3 spans 15 residues. Trimming removed 6 bases at V and 0 bases at J, with 11 bases between. Here the CDR3 DNA reads TGTGCCAGCAGAGGGGGACGCTCGAACACCGGGGAGCTGTTTTTT. Translating gives CASRGGRSNTGELFF.

This clonotype was counted many times. The rearrangement uses TRBV6-6 and TRBJ1-1, with D unclear. Germline V gene lookup returns CDR1 MNHNY and CDR2 SVGAGI (reference sequence). Trimming left V 6 bases short and J 3 bases short, with 8 bases between. The CDR3 runs to 12 residues. The CDR3 DNA is TGTGCCAGCAGACACACAGACACTGAAGCTTTCTTT. As protein: CASRHTDTEAFF.

CDR3: CASSSLNSGSGELFF. The CDR3 nucleotides are TGTGCCAGCAGCTCCCTTAATTCAGGGTCCGGGGAGCTGTTTTTT. This rearrangement joins TRBV7-3 to TRBJ2-2; perhaps TRBD1 as D (5 bases). Germline V lookup: CDR1 SGHTA, CDR2 FQGTGA. The CDR3 has 15 residues. Trimming took off 4 bases at V and 6 bases at J, with 15 bases between the two ends.

This clonotype was recorded many times. The chain uses TRBV19 and TRBJ1-1, with D uncertain. Trimming stripped 9 bases from V and 4 bases from J, with 18 bases between. Germline CDR1 LNHDA, CDR2 SQIVND (reference sequence). The CDR3 runs 14 residues. CDR3 nucleotides: TGTGCCAGCAGCGTCAGCGGAGAGGGCACTGAAGCTTTCTTT. It is translated as CASSVSGEGTEAFF. Full variable domain (remainder filled in from reference TRBV19 and TRBJ1-1): DGGITQSPKYLFRKEGQNVTLSCEQNLNHDAMYWYRQDPGQGLRLIYYSQIVNDFQKGDIAEGYSVSREKKESFPLTVTSAQKNPTAFYLCASSVSGEGTEAFFGQGTRLTVV.

This clonotype showed up many times. The chain employs TRBV20-1 and TRBJ1-5; 9 nucleotides agree with TRBD1. CDR1 and CDR2 (germline): DFQATT, SNEGSKA (reference sequence). The CDR3 covers 16 residues. With 6 bases clipped from V and 5 bases from J, the junction kept 14 bases outside the gene matches. The CDR3 protein is CSARTGTGKWDQPQHF. The CDR3 nucleotides are TGCAGTGCGAGAACCGGGACAGGGAAGTGGGATCAGCCCCAGCATTTT.

The DNA for the CDR3 is TGTGCCAGCGGTAGCGGGAGGGCCCGGACCGGGGAGCTGTTTTTT. It translates to CASGSGRARTGELFF. The rearrangement joins TRBV2 to TRBJ2-2; 11 bases fit TRBD2. This CDR3 has 15 amino acids. After removal of 8 bases from V and 5 bases from J, the junction contained 7 bases not matched to a gene. Per germline, CDR1 SNHLY and CDR2 FYNNEI.

This chain joins TRBV6-2 or TRBV6-3 and TRBJ2-2; D is possibly TRBD1 (6 bases). V lost 5 bases and J 3 bases, leaving 16 bases between the germline ends. This CDR3 region has 16 residues. Germline CDR1 reads MNHEY; CDR2 reads SVGEGT. The CDR3 is CASSPQGLGDTGELFF. Written as DNA, the CDR3 is TGTGCCAGCAGTCCTCAGGGGCTAGGGGACACCGGGGAGCTGTTTTTT.

The chain joins TRBV25-1 to TRBJ2-2; maybe TRBD1 (6 bases). V lost 8 bases and J lost 1, with 11 bases in between. This CDR3 comprises 14 residues. In germline, CDR1 is MGHDK, CDR2 SYGVNS. The CDR3 reads CASVETGNTGELFF. CDR3 in DNA: TGTGCCAGCGTTGAGACAGGGAACACCGGGGAGCTGTTTTTT.

The chain combines TRBV29-1 with TRBJ2-6, with a weak D call TRBD1 (7 bases). V shed 4 bases and J shed 4 bases, with 11 bases lying between them. Looked up from germline, CDR1 is SQVTM and CDR2 is ANQGSEA. This CDR3 contains 14 residues. CDR3 loop: CSVVGGQGANVLTF. In DNA form, the CDR3 reads TGCAGCGTTGTCGGGGGACAGGGGGCCAACGTCCTGACTTTC. Full variable domain (rest looked up from reference TRBV29-1 and TRBJ2-6): SAVISQKPSRDICQRGTSLTIQCQVDSQVTMMFWYRQQPGQSLTLIATANQGSEATYESGFVIDKFPISRPNLTFSTLTVSNMSPEDSSIYLCSVVGGQGANVLTFGAGSRLTVL.

This clonotype was seen many times. This rearrangement joins TRBV7-6 to TRBJ2-6; D tentatively reads TRBD1 or TRBD2 (6 bases each). Trimming left V 0 bases short and J 2 bases short, with 11 bases between. The CDR3 spans 17 residues. Germline lookup yields CDR1 SGHVS and CDR2 FNYEAQ. DNA for the CDR3: TGTGCCAGCAGCTTAGCGGAGGGGGAGACTGGGGCCAACGTCCTGACTTTC. Translating gives CASSLAEGETGANVLTF.

Remarks on this clonotype: A much larger clone sits a single nucleotide away, making a read error possible. V is TRBV19 and J is TRBJ2-7, with D possibly TRBD1 on 6 matching bases. Germline loops: CDR1 LNHDA, CDR2 SQIVND (reference sequence). The CDR3 length is 14 residues. The CDR3 region has the DNA TGTGCCAGTAGTGCACTGGACAGCACCTACGAGCAGTGCTTC. Encoded protein: CASSALDSTYEQCF.

This clonotype came up a few times. The V gene is TRBV2, the J gene TRBJ2-3; D not certain. The CDR3 is 14 amino acids. Germline V gene sequence: CDR1 SNHLY, CDR2 FYNNEI. Trimming pared 3 bases from V and 3 bases from J, leaving 10 bases between. The CDR3, as DNA: TGTGCCAGCAGTGAGGTCGACCTTACAGATACGCAGTATTTT. It is translated as CASSEVDLTDTQYF. Complete variable domain (other parts from reference TRBV2 and TRBJ2-3): EPEVTQTPSHQVTQMGQEVILRCVPISNHLYFYWYRQILGQKVEFLVSFYNNEISEKSEIFDDQFSVERPDGSNFTLKIRSTKLEDSAMYFCASSEVDLTDTQYFGPGTRLTVL.

This clonotype was recorded at least ten times. CDR3 protein: CSVEDGGNREAFF. DNA for the CDR3: TGCAGCGTTGAAGACGGGGGGAACCGTGAAGCTTTCTTT. The genes are TRBV29-1 and TRBJ1-1; TRBD1 might be the D (5 bases). V was clipped by 0 bases and J by 7 bases, with 12 bases between them. CDR1 and CDR2 (germline): SQVTM, ANQGSEA. The CDR3 consists of 13 residues.

The chain links TRBV5-1 to TRBJ1-1; D might be TRBD1 (5 bases). The CDR3 runs 15 residues. The ends were cut back, 0 bases at V and 1 base at J, with 10 bases in the middle. The germline V gene has CDR1 SGHRS and CDR2 YFSETQ. CDR3 loop: CASSLGGDRNTEAFF. DNA for the CDR3: TGCGCCAGCAGCTTGGGAGGTGACAGGAACACTGAAGCTTTCTTT.

The table lists this clonotype with a count of one. The chain has TRBV5-4 and TRBJ2-7; the match to TRBD1 covers 11 bases. Trimming at V came to 9 bases and at J to 5 bases, leaving 7 bases not matched to a gene. The germline CDR1 and CDR2 sequences are SGHNT and YYREEE (reference sequence). The CDR3 has 13 amino acids. CDR3 nucleotides: TGTGCCACGATCCGGACAGGGGGCCACGAGCAGTACTTC. It encodes CATIRTGGHEQYF.